This T cell receptor (beta chain) derives from a study of CD8 T cells in ankylosing spondylitis. Whole-study results and caveats: Blood from ankylosing spondylitis patients appeared to carry a characteristic roughly 8-variant TCR beta motif. Matched ankylosing spondylitis synovial fluid reportedly contained a significantly enriched population of disease-linked clones.

Per the germline V gene, CDR1 is SQVTM and CDR2 is ANQGSEA. Trimming stripped 6 bases from V and 9 bases from J, with 18 bases between. The CDR3 extends over 12 amino acids. A word on this clonotype: Its antigen is not known.

MiXCR, applied by TCRdb to the 5' RACE reads, yields one record per CDR3 protein. This sample has more than 200,000 distinct CDR3 sequences, with under 30% found just once. This sequence joins TRBV29-1 and TRBJ2-7; D gene unclear. Sequencing input: blood, either unsorted or a sorted T cell fraction (not recorded which). The receptor was derived from a male donor with ankylosing spondylitis or in good health (not recorded which). The chain's CDR3 is CSVMGFRVRQYF. The CDR3 DNA follows: TGCAGCGTCATGGGATTCCGCGTGCGGCAGTACTTC.